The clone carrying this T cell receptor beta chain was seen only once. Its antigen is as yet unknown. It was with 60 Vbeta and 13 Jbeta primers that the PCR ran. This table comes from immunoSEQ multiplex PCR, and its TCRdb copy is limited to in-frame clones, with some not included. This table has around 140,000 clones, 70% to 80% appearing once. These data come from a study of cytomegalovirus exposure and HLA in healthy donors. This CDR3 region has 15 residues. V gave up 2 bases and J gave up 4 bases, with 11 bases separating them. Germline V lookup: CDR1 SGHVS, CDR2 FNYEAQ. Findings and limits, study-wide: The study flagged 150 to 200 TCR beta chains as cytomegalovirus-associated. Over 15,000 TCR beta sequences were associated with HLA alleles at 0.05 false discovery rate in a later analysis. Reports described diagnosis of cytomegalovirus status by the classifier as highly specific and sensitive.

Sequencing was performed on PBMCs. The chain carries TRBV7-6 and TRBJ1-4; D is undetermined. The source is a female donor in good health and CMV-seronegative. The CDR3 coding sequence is TGTGCCAGCAGCTTAAGTACAGTTCTTAATGAAAAACTGTTTTTT. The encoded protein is CASSLSTVLNEKLFF.